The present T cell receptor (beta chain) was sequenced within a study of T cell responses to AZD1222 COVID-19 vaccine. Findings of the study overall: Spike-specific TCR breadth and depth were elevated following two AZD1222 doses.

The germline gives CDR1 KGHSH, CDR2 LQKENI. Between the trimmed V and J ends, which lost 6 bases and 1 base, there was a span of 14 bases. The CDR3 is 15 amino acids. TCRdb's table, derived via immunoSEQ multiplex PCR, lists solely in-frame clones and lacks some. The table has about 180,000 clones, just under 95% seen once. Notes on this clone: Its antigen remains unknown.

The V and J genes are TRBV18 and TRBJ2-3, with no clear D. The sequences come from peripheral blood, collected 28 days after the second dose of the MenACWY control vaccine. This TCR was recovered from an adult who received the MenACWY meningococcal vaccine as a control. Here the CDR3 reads CASSQALAGTDTQYF. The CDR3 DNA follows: TGTGCCAGCTCCCAGGCATTGGCGGGCACAGATACGCAGTATTTT.